This section outlines one T cell receptor beta chain sequence together with its context. Its antigen remains unidentified. This specimen comes from a study of cytomegalovirus exposure and HLA in healthy donors. Study-level information: Prior work identified 120 million or so unique TCR beta sequences in 150 million to 200 million T cells. Notes on the study in general: TCR sequences were mostly rare, though some public TCRs occurred in many donors. A few CMV-associated chains proved CMV antigen-specific in vitro.

CDR1 is SGHNT, CDR2 YYREEE, per germline (reference sequence). V was clipped by 5 bases and J by 8 bases; unmatched bases: 8. This CDR3 contains 14 residues. The PCR employed 60 Vbeta primers together with 13 Jbeta primers. Data came from immunoSEQ multiplex PCR; TCRdb stores just in-frame clones and leaves some out. The sample yields 95,000 to 150,000 clones, roughly four fifths seen once. V gene TRBV5-4 combines with J gene TRBJ2-5, with 11 bases that match TRBD1. The receptor's source is a man in his forties in good health and CMV-seronegative. The source material was PBMCs. The CDR3 sequence is CASRAGQGGETQYF. CDR3 nucleotide sequence: TGTGCCAGCAGGGCGGGACAGGGGGGCGAAACCCAGTACTTC.